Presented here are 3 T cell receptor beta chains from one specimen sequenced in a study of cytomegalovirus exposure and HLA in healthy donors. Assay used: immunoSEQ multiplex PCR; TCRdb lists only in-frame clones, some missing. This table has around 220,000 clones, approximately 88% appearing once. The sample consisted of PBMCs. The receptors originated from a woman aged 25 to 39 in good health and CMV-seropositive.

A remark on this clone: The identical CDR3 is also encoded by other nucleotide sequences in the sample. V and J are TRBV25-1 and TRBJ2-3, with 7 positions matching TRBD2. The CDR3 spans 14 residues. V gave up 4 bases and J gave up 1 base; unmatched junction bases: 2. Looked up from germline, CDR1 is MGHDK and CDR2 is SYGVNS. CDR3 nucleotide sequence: TGTGCCAGCAGTGTGGGAGGGGGCACAGATACGCAGTATTTT. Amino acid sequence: CASSVGGGTDTQYF.

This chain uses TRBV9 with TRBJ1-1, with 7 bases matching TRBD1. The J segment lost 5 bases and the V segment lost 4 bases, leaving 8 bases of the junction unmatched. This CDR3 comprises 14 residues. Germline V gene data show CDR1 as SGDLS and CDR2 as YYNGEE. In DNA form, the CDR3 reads TGTGCCAGCAGCCCATACAGGGGAGGGACTGAAGCTTTCTTT. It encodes CASSPYRGGTEAFF.

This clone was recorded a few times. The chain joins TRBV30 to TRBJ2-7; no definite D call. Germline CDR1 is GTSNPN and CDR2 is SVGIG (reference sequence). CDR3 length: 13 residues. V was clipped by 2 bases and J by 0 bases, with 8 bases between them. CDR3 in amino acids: CAWSRGDSYEQYF. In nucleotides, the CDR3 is TGTGCCTGGAGTCGTGGGGACTCCTACGAGCAGTACTTC. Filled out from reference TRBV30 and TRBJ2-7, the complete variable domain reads SQTIHQWPATLVQPVGSPLSLECTVEGTSNPNLYWYRQAAGRGLQLLFYSVGIGQISSEVPQNLSASRPQDRQFILSSKKLLLSDSGFYLCAWSRGDSYEQYFGPGTRLTVT.